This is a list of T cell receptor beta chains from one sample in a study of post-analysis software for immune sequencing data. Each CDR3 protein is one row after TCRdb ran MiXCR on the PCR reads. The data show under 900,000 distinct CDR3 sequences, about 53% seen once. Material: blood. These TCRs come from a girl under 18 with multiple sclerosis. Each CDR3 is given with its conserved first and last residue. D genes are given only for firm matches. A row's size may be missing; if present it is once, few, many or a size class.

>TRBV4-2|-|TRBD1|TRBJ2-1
TGTGCCAGCACAGACAGGGCCCAGGTCCATGAGCAGTTCTTC
CASTDRAQVHEQFF
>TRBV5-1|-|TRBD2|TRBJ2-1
TGCGCCAGCAGCCCGGGACTAGCGGGAGGGCCGAGGAACAATGAGCAGTTCTTC
CASSPGLAGGPRNNEQFF
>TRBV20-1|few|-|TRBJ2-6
TGCAGTGCTAGAGGGGCGAGGGAGAAATACGCTGGGGCCAACGTCCTGACTTTC
CSARGAREKYAGANVLTF
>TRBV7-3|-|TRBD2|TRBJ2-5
TGTGCCAGCAGCTCCGGACTAGCGGCCCCGTACCAAGAGACCCAGTACTTC
CASSSGLAAPYQETQYF
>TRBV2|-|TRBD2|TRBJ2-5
TGTGCCAGCAGGGGACTAGCACAAGAGACCCAGTACTTC
CASRGLAQETQYF
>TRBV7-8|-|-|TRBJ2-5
TGTGCCAGCTTCGGGCAAAGAGAGACCCAGTACTTC
CASFGQRETQYF
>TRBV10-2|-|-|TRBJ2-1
TGCGCCAGCAGCCCTCCATCAGGGCGGGGCTCCTACAATGAGCAGTTCTTC
CASSPPSGRGSYNEQFF
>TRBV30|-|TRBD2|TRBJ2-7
TGTGCCTGGAGTGTACGGGCGGGAGTCTACGAGCAGTACTTC
CAWSVRAGVYEQYF
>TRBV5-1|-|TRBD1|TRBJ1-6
TGCGCCAGCAGCTCGGGACAGAAGACCTATAATTCACCCCTCCACTTT
CASSSGQKTYNSPLHF
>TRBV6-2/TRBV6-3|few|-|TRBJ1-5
TGTGCCAGCAGAACGAAGGATCGCAATCAGCCCCAGCATTTT
CASRTKDRNQPQHF
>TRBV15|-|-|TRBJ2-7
TGTGCCACCAGCAGAGTCGGGGGTGGCTACGAGCAGTACTTC
CATSRVGGGYEQYF
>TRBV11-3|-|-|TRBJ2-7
TGTGCCAGCAGCAATGGGGGGCGGGTGGGTCTCTCCTACGAGCAGTGCTTC
CASSNGGRVGLSYEQCF
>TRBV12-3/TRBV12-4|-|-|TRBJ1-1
TGTGCCAGCAGTTTAAGCGCAGGGGCGAACACTGAAGCTTTCTTT
CASSLSAGANTEAFF
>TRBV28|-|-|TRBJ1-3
TGTGCCAGCAGTTCCAAACGGAATACCATATATTTT
CASSSKRNTIYF
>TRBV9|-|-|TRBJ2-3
TGTGCCAGCAGCGTAGAGGGCAGAACAGATACGCAGTATTTT
CASSVEGRTDTQYF
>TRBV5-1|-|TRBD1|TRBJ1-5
TGCGCCAGCAGCTTGGAACAGGGGCTGGGGCCCCAGCATTTT
CASSLEQGLGPQHF
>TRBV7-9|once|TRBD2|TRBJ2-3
TGTGCCAGCAGCACTACTAGCGTGGCTCCAGATACGCAGTATTTT
CASSTTSVAPDTQYF
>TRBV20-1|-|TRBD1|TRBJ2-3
TGCAGTGCTAGAGCCGACAGGGGGATTGTTATCACAGATACGCAGTATTTT
CSARADRGIVITDTQYF
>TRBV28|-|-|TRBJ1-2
TGTGCTAGCAGTTTAATTTTTCATGGGCTCAGCTACACCTTC
CASSLIFHGLSYTF